Following are 7 T cell receptor beta chains from one sample sequenced in a study of early T cells in non-severe SARS-CoV-2 infection (dated by TCRdb to 2020 to 2023). Library generation was performed with 5' RACE. The sequencer listed for this sample is NextSeq 500. Using fastp at Q25 and MiXCR, TCRdb reprocessed the public reads and kept productive beta chains. Merged by CDR3 protein, the rows form single entries marked with the most common genes and DNA. The sample table lists over 55,000 distinct CDR3 sequences, roughly 7.7% of them with a count of one. The ten largest clonotypes hold about 3.2% of the sample. The sequencing input was whole blood. The receptors come from an adult who was a healthcare worker with PCR-confirmed SARS-CoV-2 infection or an uninfected control (not recorded which).

The J gene is TRBJ2-3, the V gene TRBV20-1; D gene uncertain. Trimming shortened V by 0 bases and J by 3 bases, and 16 bases separated the two germline ends. Germline CDR1 DFQATT, CDR2 SNEGSKA (reference sequence). CDR3 length: 16 residues. CDR3 nucleotide sequence: TGCAGTGCTAGAGATTTTAGATTGGCGAGGACAGATACGCAGTATTTT. This gives the protein CSARDFRLARTDTQYF.

This chain uses TRBV20-1 with TRBJ1-6, with D possibly TRBD1 on 5 matching bases. Per the germline V gene, CDR1 is DFQATT and CDR2 is SNEGSKA (reference sequence). The CDR3 sequence is 14 residues long. V was trimmed by 1 base and J by 5 bases, leaving 9 bases between them. The DNA of the CDR3 is TGCAGTGCTAGAGGGGACGGACATAATTCACCCCTCCACTTT. This sequence encodes CSARGDGHNSPLHF.

This clonotype has a count of ten or more. The gene calls are TRBV23-1 and TRBJ2-5; either TRBD1 or TRBD2 may supply D (7 bases each). TRBV23-1 is an open reading frame, and its role is uncertain. Between the trimmed V and J ends, which lost 4 bases and 7 bases, there was a span of 19 bases. The CDR3 is made up of 15 amino acids. CDR3 nucleotides: TGCGCCAGCAGTCCCCGCAGGGGGGGGTTAGGGACCCAGTACTTC. Translating it yields CASSPRRGGLGTQYF.

This clonotype was recorded a few times. The chain has TRBV11-2 and TRBJ2-7, with 11 bases that match TRBD2. There are 16 residues in the CDR3. V dropped 1 base and J dropped 2; count of bases not matched to a gene: 4. Germline lookup yields CDR1 SGHAT and CDR2 FQNNGV. DNA of the CDR3: TGTGCCAGCAGCTTAGGGGTGACTAGCGGGACCTACGAGCAGTACTTC. Amino acid sequence: CASSLGVTSGTYEQYF. Full variable domain (missing parts from reference TRBV11-2 and TRBJ2-7): EAGVAQSPRYKIIEKRQSVAFWCNPISGHATLYWYQQILGQGPKLLIQFQNNGVVDDSQLPKDRFSAERLKGVDSTLKIQPAKLEDSAVYLCASSLGVTSGTYEQYFGPGTRLTVT.

This clonotype was counted many times. The rearrangement uses TRBV7-9 and TRBJ2-3; no clear D gene. Trimming cost V 1 base and J 0 bases, with 5 bases left between them. Germline assignment: CDR1 SEHNR and CDR2 FQNEAQ (reference sequence). This CDR3 is built from 14 residues. The CDR3 spells CASSLDGSTDTQYF. The CDR3 coding sequence is TGTGCCAGCAGCTTAGACGGGAGCACAGATACGCAGTATTTT.

This clonotype was detected many times. CDR3 amino acids: CASSQVSGTSSGDTEAFF. The DNA of the CDR3 is TGTGCCAGCAGCCAAGTCTCCGGGACGTCAAGCGGGGACACTGAAGCTTTCTTT. The chain uses TRBV3-1 and TRBJ1-1, with D maybe TRBD1 (5 bases). V was cut by 1 base and J by 3 bases, with 21 bases left in between. Germline V CDR1 and CDR2: LGHDT, YNNKEL (reference sequence). The CDR3 has 18 residues.

This clonotype was counted ten times or more. The chain recombines TRBV7-2 with TRBJ2-1; D may be TRBD2 (5 bases). Germline V gene data show CDR1 as SGHTA and CDR2 as FQGNSA. V gave up 3 bases and J gave up 5 bases, with 17 bases separating them. The CDR3 loop spans 16 amino acids. CDR3 protein: CASSFGRSSGNNEQFF. The DNA for the CDR3 is TGTGCCAGCAGCTTTGGGAGATCCTCCGGGAACAATGAGCAGTTCTTC.